This is a list of T cell receptor beta chains from one sample in a study of cytomegalovirus exposure and HLA in healthy donors. Only in-frame clones appear in the TCRdb table, and some are missing; sequencing was by immunoSEQ multiplex PCR. The top ten clones hold roughly 1.6% of a sample with 150,000 to 200,000 clones, 71% of them seen once. Sequenced sample: PBMCs. Receptor source: a girl between 5 and 17 years old in good health and CMV-seronegative. Each CDR3 is given with its conserved first and last residue. Each record gives: V gene, J gene, CDR3 protein.

TRBV21-1,TRBJ2-5,CASSKRRLGEYF
TRBV29-1,.,CSAADRGYEQYF
TRBV7-2,TRBJ2-1,CASWSSGGANNEQFF
TRBV30,TRBJ1-2,CAWSVLGGNYGYTF
TRBV27,TRBJ1-1,CGAGTEAEAFF
TRBV6-1,TRBJ1-1,CASSPTTGGNTEAFF
TRBV29-1,TRBJ1-1,CSVLDRVTEAFF
TRBV6-4,TRBJ2-1,CASSAGTSGDNEQFF
TRBV5-1,TRBJ1-1,CASSLGTGMITEAFF
TRBV5-5,TRBJ1-5,CASSLLGLGSQHF
TRBV5-6,TRBJ1-1,CASSFFDRGGTEAFF
TRBV5-6,TRBJ2-7,CASSFRDRGLYEQYF
TRBV9,TRBJ2-1,CASSVDPRAFNEQFF
TRBV27,TRBJ1-2,CASSLSYTGAYGYTF
TRBV12-5,TRBJ2-4,CASGFGQRNIQYF
TRBV27,TRBJ2-2,CASSLWGRNTGELFF
TRBV7-3,TRBJ1-3,CASSLNPQGSGNTIYF
TRBV7-9,TRBJ2-1,CASSSGTSEYNEQFF
TRBV5-4,TRBJ2-5,CASRLAGGRETQYF
TRBV18,TRBJ1-2,CASSRPMGTDIYGYTF
TRBV5-8,TRBJ2-7,CASSSIDRQYF
TRBV2,TRBJ1-2,CASSETGTYGYTF
TRBV9,TRBJ2-7,CASSSLGNYEQYF
TRBV2,TRBJ1-2,CASSEFQGLYGYTF
TRBV5-4,TRBJ1-2,CASSLNSGGLSTF
TRBV27,TRBJ2-1,CASTGLNYNEQFF
TRBV27,TRBJ2-3,CASSFNADTQYF
TRBV6-5,TRBJ1-1,CASRDRGGTEAFF
TRBV9,TRBJ1-6,CASSVEGAGDSPLHF
TRBV29-1,TRBJ2-1,CSVVRRVTGGSDEQFF
TRBV27,TRBJ2-5,CASSPVGGGLQETQYF
TRBV5-4,.,CASSTYRDSYSYEQYF
TRBV7-9,TRBJ1-1,CASSVLGQGVLDTEAFF
TRBV5-1,TRBJ2-7,CASSSLAGASYEQYF
TRBV6-6,TRBJ2-3,CASSPRRQGDTQYF
TRBV19,TRBJ2-2,CASSLAGTNTGELFF
TRBV10-3,TRBJ1-1,CASQGAGTEAFF
TRBV11-3,TRBJ2-7,CASSLLPNPPYEQYF
TRBV25-1,TRBJ1-2,CASSEARKYGYTF
TRBV15,TRBJ2-7,CATSREKSRFYEQYF
TRBV19,TRBJ1-6,CASSSGVYNSPLHF
TRBV18,TRBJ1-4,CASSLTTGDEKLFF
TRBV7-9,TRBJ1-4,CASSSDSQGVEKLFF
TRBV7-9,TRBJ1-2,CASSLDGDWQGGNYGYTF
TRBV7-9,TRBJ1-4,CASSPERVWSTNEKLFF
TRBV10-1,TRBJ2-1,CASSERGLAPPGEQFF
TRBV5-4,TRBJ1-2,CASSLDGLMNYGYTF
TRBV25-1,TRBJ2-5,CASSEYRLAGGETQYF
TRBV5-1,TRBJ2-7,CASSSGLAGESSYEQYF